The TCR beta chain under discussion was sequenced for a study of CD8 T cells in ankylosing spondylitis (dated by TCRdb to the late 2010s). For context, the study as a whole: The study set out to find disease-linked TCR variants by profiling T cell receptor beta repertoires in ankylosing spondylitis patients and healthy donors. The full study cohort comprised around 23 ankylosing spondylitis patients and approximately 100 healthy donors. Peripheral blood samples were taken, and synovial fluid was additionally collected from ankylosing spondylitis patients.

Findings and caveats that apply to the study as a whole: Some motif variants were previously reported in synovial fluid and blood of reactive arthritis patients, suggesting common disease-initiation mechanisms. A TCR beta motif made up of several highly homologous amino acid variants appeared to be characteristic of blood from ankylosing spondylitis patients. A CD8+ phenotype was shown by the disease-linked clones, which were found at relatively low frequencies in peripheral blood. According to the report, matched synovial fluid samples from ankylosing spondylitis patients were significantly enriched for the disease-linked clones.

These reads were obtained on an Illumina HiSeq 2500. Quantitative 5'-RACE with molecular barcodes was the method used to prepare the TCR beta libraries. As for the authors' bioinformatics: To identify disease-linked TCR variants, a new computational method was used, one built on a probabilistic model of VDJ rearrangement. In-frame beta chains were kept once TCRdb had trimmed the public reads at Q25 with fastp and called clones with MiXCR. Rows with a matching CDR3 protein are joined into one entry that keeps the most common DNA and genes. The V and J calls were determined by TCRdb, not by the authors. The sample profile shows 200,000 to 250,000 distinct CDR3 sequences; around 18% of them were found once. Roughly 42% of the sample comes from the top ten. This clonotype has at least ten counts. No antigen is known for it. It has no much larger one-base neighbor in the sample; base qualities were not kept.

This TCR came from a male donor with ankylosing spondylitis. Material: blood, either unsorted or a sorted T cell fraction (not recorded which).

The CDR3 is CSVLDRANTGELFF. The nucleotide sequence is TGCAGCGTCCTTGACCGGGCGAACACCGGGGAGCTGTTTTTT. Recombination joined TRBV29-1 with TRBJ2-2, with no reliable assignment of the D segment. Trimming removed 6 bases from V and 0 bases from J, leaving 11 bases between the germline ends. The CDR3 runs 14 residues from the cysteine to the phenylalanine. The CDR3 DNA has 42 bases and is translated from base 1. The germline V gene specifies SQVTM as CDR1 and ANQGSEA as CDR2.